This TCR beta chain came from a study of shared clonotypes between healthy human individuals. Study-level results: Clonotype sharing across donors was expected to vary with sequencing depth. Generation probabilities were higher for clonotypes shared across all four sorted-subset donors than for unshared ones.

Produced via immunoSEQ multiplex PCR; TCRdb's table is partial and in-frame only. The repertoire holds 2 million to 2.5 million clones, with roughly 94% as singletons. A note on this clone: What it recognizes is unknown.

Sequenced material: naive CD4+ T cells sorted from blood. Subset reported: CD45RA+ positively selected. This TCR came from a man between 18 and 29 years old in good health.

The CDR3 spells CASSQDQRSTDTQYF. The CDR3 nucleotides read TGCGCCAGCAGCCAAGATCAACGTAGCACAGATACGCAGTATTTT. The V gene is TRBV4-1, the J gene TRBJ2-3; no clear D. The germline V gene has CDR1 MGHRA and CDR2 YSYEKL. CDR3 length: 15 residues. V shed 0 bases and J shed 0 bases, with 7 bases lying between them.